The sequence of this T cell receptor (beta chain) was determined in a study of blood T cell repertoires in COVID-19. Authors' methods: Using reference gene primer amplification, nucleated cell counts were estimated. The data were produced by immunoSEQ multiplex PCR, yet TCRdb's version contains in-frame clones alone and is incomplete. The V and J calls and the clone size are those of that table, but D and trimming were determined from the DNA. Counted here are more than 150,000 clones, around 90% occurring once; the ten biggest clones make up around 7%. V was pared by 2 bases and J by 6 bases, with 1 base of the junction left unmatched. This CDR3 comprises 12 residues. Germline assignment: CDR1 MNHEY and CDR2 SMNVEV (reference sequence).

The sequencing input was peripheral blood. This TCR was sampled from a man aged 40-50 years with acute or convalescent COVID-19. The chain employs TRBV27 and TRBJ2-7; TRBD2 agrees at 7 bases. The CDR3 DNA is TGTGCCAGCAGTTTAGGGGGGGGCGAGCAGTACTTC. It translates to CASSLGGGEQYF.